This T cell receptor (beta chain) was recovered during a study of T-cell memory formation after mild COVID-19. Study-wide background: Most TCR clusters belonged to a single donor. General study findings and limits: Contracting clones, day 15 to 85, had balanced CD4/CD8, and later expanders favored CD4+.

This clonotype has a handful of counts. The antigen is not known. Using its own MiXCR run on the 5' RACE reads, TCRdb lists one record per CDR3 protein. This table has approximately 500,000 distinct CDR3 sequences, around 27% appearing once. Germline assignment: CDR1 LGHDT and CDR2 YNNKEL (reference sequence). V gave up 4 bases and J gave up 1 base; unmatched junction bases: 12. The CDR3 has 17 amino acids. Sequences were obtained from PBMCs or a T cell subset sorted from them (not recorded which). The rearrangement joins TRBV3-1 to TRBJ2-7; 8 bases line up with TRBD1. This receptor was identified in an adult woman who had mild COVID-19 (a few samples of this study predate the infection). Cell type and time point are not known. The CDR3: CASSPKLRGQVSYEQYF. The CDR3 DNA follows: TGTGCCAGCAGCCCCAAGCTCCGGGGACAGGTATCCTACGAGCAGTACTTC.